This T cell receptor beta chain is drawn from a study of neurological immune-mediated disorders. Study-wide results and caveats: Across subjects, expanded clones had no CDR3 amino acid sequences in common, pointing to private repertoires in all groups.

Healthy control participants comprised blood bank volunteers in Maryland, USA. CDR1 is LGHDT, CDR2 YNNKEL, per germline (reference sequence). The CDR3 contains 13 residues. Trimming removed 5 bases from V and 12 bases from J, with 20 bases in between. This clonotype came up many times. The antigen remains undetermined. The cDNA was produced through 5'RACE with 10-nucleotide random UMIs. TCRdb independently ran MiXCR on the 5' RACE reads; one entry per CDR3 protein. The sample lists around 83,000 distinct CDR3 sequences; over 12% were seen once. The receptor was derived from a woman aged 45-59 years in good health. The sample taken for sequencing was PBMCs. The rearrangement joins TRBV3-1 to TRBJ2-7; D may be TRBD1 or TRBD2 (5 bases each). CDR3 region: CASSSVPPGRRYF. The CDR3 bases are TGTGCCAGCAGCTCGGTTCCCCCGGGACGACGGTACTTC.